These 22 T cell receptor beta chains were all obtained from the same sample, sequenced in a study of shared clonotypes between healthy human individuals. Sequenced by immunoSEQ multiplex PCR; TCRdb stores in-frame clones only, minus some. The sample lists roughly 2.5 million clones, approximately 94% occurring once. The specimen sequenced was naive CD4+ T cells sorted from blood. The sample's subset: CD45RA+ positively selected. These receptors were collected from a man aged 18 to 29 in good health.

The genes are TRBV2 and TRBJ1-4; 9 nucleotides align to TRBD1. Germline lookup yields CDR1 SNHLY and CDR2 FYNNEI. The CDR3 loop spans 11 amino acids. The CDR3 spells CAGGQGEKLFF. The CDR3 nucleotides are TGTGCGGGGGGACAGGGAGAGAAACTGTTTTTT.

The chain uses TRBV7-8 and TRBJ2-5, with 8 bases that match TRBD1. The CDR3 consists of 13 residues. V trimming: 6 bases; J trimming: 6 bases; junction bases outside the gene matches: 6. Looked up from germline, CDR1 is SGHVS and CDR2 is FQNEAQ. CDR3 DNA: TGTGCCAGCAGGCCGTCCAGGGGGCAGACCCAGTACTTC. This sequence encodes CASRPSRGQTQYF.

V is TRBV6-1 and J is TRBJ2-2; maybe TRBD2 (5 bases). Trimming cost V 9 bases and J 3 bases, with 17 bases left between them. Looked up from germline, CDR1 is MNHNS and CDR2 is SASEGT. The CDR3 runs 15 residues. The CDR3 sequence is CASLTGNWDTGELFF. CDR3 nucleotide sequence: TGTGCCAGTTTAACCGGGAATTGGGACACCGGGGAGCTGTTTTTT.

This clone appeared a single time. This chain links TRBV2 with TRBJ2-7; no clear D. Germline CDR1 is SNHLY and CDR2 is FYNNEI. The V gene lost 2 bases and the J gene lost 0 bases, with 8 bases spanning the gap. The CDR3 has 14 residues. The CDR3 is CASSELGLSYEQYF. The CDR3 DNA reads TGTGCCAGCAGTGAATTAGGCCTCTCCTACGAGCAGTACTTC.

The chain recombines TRBV28 with TRBJ1-5; D might be TRBD1 (5 bases). This CDR3 has 15 amino acids. V lost 3 bases and J lost 9, with 18 bases in between. In germline, CDR1 is MDHEN, CDR2 SYDVKM. The CDR3 DNA is TGTGCCAGCAGTTTGGGGGGGGACGTCCCAAGGCCCCAGCATTTT. Translating it yields CASSLGGDVPRPQHF. Full variable domain (outside the CDR3, taken from reference TRBV28 and TRBJ1-5): DVKVTQSSRYLVKRTGEKVFLECVQDMDHENMFWYRQDPGLGLRLIYFSYDVKMKEKGDIPEGYSVSREKKERFSLILESASTNQTSMYLCASSLGGDVPRPQHFGDGTRLSIL.

V gene TRBV6-5 combines with J gene TRBJ2-7; tentative D call: TRBD2 (5 bases). Trimming removed 0 bases at V and 3 bases at J, with 9 bases between. The CDR3 sequence is 14 residues long. Germline V CDR1 and CDR2: MNHEY, SVGAGI. The CDR3 loop reads CASSYSPADYEQYF. DNA of the CDR3: TGTGCCAGCAGTTACTCGCCAGCGGACTACGAGCAGTACTTC.

CDR3 nucleotide sequence: TGTGCCAGAAGGGGGGACAGGATAGTAACCAAGCAAGAGACCCAGTACTTC. Its translation: CARRGDRIVTKQETQYF. This chain joins TRBV5-3 and TRBJ2-5, with 8 positions matching TRBD1. TRBV5-3 counts as an open reading frame of uncertain function. The CDR3 is 17 amino acids. Losses at the gene ends were 5 bases for V and 2 bases for J; bases not matched to a gene: 14.

This clone has just one count. The chain uses TRBV10-3 and TRBJ2-1, with TRBD2 matching over 13 bases. The V segment lost 8 bases and the J segment 8 bases; nucleotides outside the gene matches: 6. The CDR3 covers 14 residues. The V gene's germline CDR1 is ENHRY and CDR2 SYGVKD. The CDR3 nucleotides are TGTGCCATCGGGAGGACTAGCGGGGGTCATGAGCAGTTCTTC. This codes for CAIGRTSGGHEQFF.

The chain links TRBV2 to TRBJ1-4; D is ambiguous. Germline loops: CDR1 SNHLY, CDR2 FYNNEI. The V end was cut by 4 bases, the J end by 7 bases, with 13 bases between. The CDR3 is 14 amino acids. CDR3 nucleotides: TGTGCCAGCAGTGCAAACAGCGGGCGTGAAAAACTGTTTTTT. The encoded protein is CASSANSGREKLFF.

The chain combines TRBV7-2 with TRBJ2-3; 9 nucleotides match TRBD1. Trimming at V came to 5 bases and at J to 11 bases, leaving 5 bases not matched to a gene. The V gene's germline CDR1 is SGHTA and CDR2 FQGNSA. The CDR3 has 12 amino acids. In DNA, the CDR3 is TGTGCCAGCAGCCTAAGACAGGGGGGGCAGTATTTT. The encoded protein is CASSLRQGGQYF.

The chain employs TRBV7-2 and TRBJ2-1; TRBD2 aligns across 11 bases. The CDR3 sequence is 14 residues long. Trimming removed 4 bases from V and 10 bases from J; junction bases left unmatched: 6. Germline assignment: CDR1 SGHTA and CDR2 FQGNSA. This chain's CDR3 is CASSSLAGGREQFF. Here the CDR3 DNA reads TGTGCCAGCAGCTCTTTAGCGGGAGGGAGGGAGCAGTTCTTC.

To note about this clone: Different DNA sequences within this sample yield the same CDR3. The chain recombines TRBV5-1 with TRBJ2-3, with 10 nucleotides matching TRBD1. The J segment lost 0 bases and the V segment lost 4 bases, leaving 2 bases of the junction unmatched. The germline V gene has CDR1 SGHRS and CDR2 YFSETQ. This CDR3 comprises 15 residues. The CDR3 loop reads CASSRDRGSTDTQYF. CDR3 DNA: TGCGCCAGCAGCAGGGACAGGGGAAGCACAGATACGCAGTATTTT.

V gene TRBV7-2 combines with J gene TRBJ1-5; the D gene is possibly TRBD1 (6 bases). Per germline, CDR1 SGHTA and CDR2 FQGNSA. The V and J ends lost 4 bases and 3 bases respectively, with 22 bases between them. The CDR3 runs 18 residues. The CDR3: CASSSGIGRGAVNQPQHF. The CDR3 region has the DNA TGTGCCAGCAGCTCCGGGATCGGGCGGGGGGCAGTCAATCAGCCCCAGCATTTT.

The chain joins TRBV29-1 to TRBJ2-3, with 9 bases fitting TRBD2. The CDR3 spans 16 residues. With 6 bases clipped from V and 1 base from J, the junction kept 11 bases outside the gene matches. Per germline, CDR1 SQVTM and CDR2 ANQGSEA. The CDR3 DNA follows: TGCAGCGTGACCGAACTAGCGGGCGGTGGCACAGATACGCAGTATTTT. Its protein product is CSVTELAGGGTDTQYF.

The V and J genes are TRBV30 and TRBJ1-6; D remains unclear. The germline V gene has CDR1 GTSNPN and CDR2 SVGIG (reference sequence). This CDR3 contains 13 residues. Trimming cost V 5 bases and J 7 bases, with 12 bases left between them. The CDR3 sequence: CAWCPGGNSPLHF. The CDR3 DNA reads TGTGCCTGGTGTCCAGGCGGGAATTCACCCCTCCACTTT.

The chain links TRBV7-2 to TRBJ1-1; D unclear. Germline V gene sequence: CDR1 SGHTA, CDR2 FQGNSA. This CDR3 spans 15 amino acids. Trimming removed 1 base at V and 0 bases at J, with 9 bases between. CDR3 coding DNA: TGTGCCAGCAGCTTAGTAAAAGGTATGAACACTGAAGCTTTCTTT. Translated: CASSLVKGMNTEAFF.

This chain connects TRBV30 to TRBJ1-5; TRBD1 might be the D (5 bases). Germline V gene sequence: CDR1 GTSNPN, CDR2 SVGIG (reference sequence). V was pared by 6 bases and J by 3 bases, with 12 bases between. The CDR3 is 13 amino acids. In nucleotides, the CDR3 is TGTGCCTGTACGGGGGAATCCAATCAGCCCCAGCATTTT. This translates into CACTGESNQPQHF.

The V call is TRBV7-2, the J call TRBJ1-2; D is uncertain. Germline V gene lookup returns CDR1 SGHTA and CDR2 FQGNSA. The CDR3 loop spans 14 amino acids. V shed 5 bases and J shed 8 bases, with 18 bases lying between them. The CDR3, as DNA: TGTGCCAGCAGCCCCGATCTAAGCGTGGGCGGCTACACCTTC. Translated: CASSPDLSVGGYTF.

V and J are TRBV6-1 and TRBJ2-3, with D tentatively TRBD1 (5 bases). Germline assignment: CDR1 MNHNS and CDR2 SASEGT. V shed 1 base and J shed 5 bases, with 13 bases lying between them. The CDR3 contains 15 residues. The CDR3 is CASSEGRDGKDTQYF. In DNA form, the CDR3 reads TGTGCCAGCAGTGAAGGCAGGGATGGTAAAGATACGCAGTATTTT.

This chain joins TRBV6-5 and TRBJ2-2; the match to TRBD1 covers 7 bases. From germline, CDR1 is MNHEY and CDR2 SVGAGI. This CDR3 has 13 amino acids. The V segment lost 6 bases and the J segment 6 bases; nucleotides outside the gene matches: 4. CDR3: CASRTGSAGELFF. CDR3 nucleotides: TGTGCCAGCAGGACAGGGAGCGCCGGGGAGCTGTTTTTT.

V gene TRBV18 combines with J gene TRBJ2-5; 8 positions match TRBD1. There are 16 residues in the CDR3. Trimming at V came to 1 base and at J to 0 bases, leaving 4 bases not matched to a gene. Germline CDR1 and CDR2: KGHSH and LQKENI. Here the CDR3 DNA reads TGTGCCAGCTCACCACTTCGGGACAGGTACCAAGAGACCCAGTACTTC. It is translated as CASSPLRDRYQETQYF.

The rearrangement links TRBV6-1 to TRBJ2-5, with D possibly called TRBD1 or TRBD2 (5 bases each). The CDR3 contains 15 residues. V lost 3 bases, J lost 4 bases, and 15 bases lay in between. CDR1 is MNHNS and CDR2 is SASEGT in the germline V gene. The CDR3 loop reads CASSEAVGVGETQYF. The CDR3 region has the DNA TGTGCCAGCAGTGAGGCGGTGGGGGTAGGAGAGACCCAGTACTTC.